The clone carrying this T cell receptor beta chain was counted only a few times. These data belong to a study of response to subunit inactivated influenza vaccine. From the RT-PCR reads, TCRdb called clonotypes with MiXCR, one entry per CDR3 protein. This sample yields approximately 500,000 distinct CDR3 sequences, of which 10% to 15% are seen a single time; less than 15% belongs to the top ten. This CDR3 spans 14 amino acids. The germline V gene encodes CDR1 DFQATT and CDR2 SNEGSKA (reference sequence). The input for sequencing was PBMCs from blood, taken more than 35 days after vaccination. The genes are TRBV20-1 and TRBJ2-5; TRBD1 matches 7 bases. The receptor was derived from a man aged 45-65 years who received an inactivated influenza vaccine. The CDR3 protein is CSRLAQVTGATQYF. The CDR3 nucleotides read TGCAGCCGACTGGCCCAGGTCACAGGGGCGACCCAGTACTTC.